One sample yielded the 3 T cell receptor beta chains listed below, sequenced in a study of T cells in localized non-small cell lung cancer. The table came from immunoSEQ multiplex PCR; TCRdb's copy has only in-frame clones and leaves some out. The sample consists of some 41,000 clones, 75% to 85% of them appearing once. This material consisted of PBMCs, taken before any cancer treatment. Source of these receptors: a man aged 35-69 years with stage II lung adenocarcinoma.

This chain connects TRBV7-2 to TRBJ1-3, with 7 bases that match TRBD1. V shed 3 bases, J shed 0 bases, and the junction held 8 bases outside the gene matches. This CDR3 has 17 residues. CDR1 is SGHTA and CDR2 is FQGNSA in the germline V gene. CDR3 loop: CASSFRTGQTSGNTIYF. The CDR3 bases are TGTGCCAGCAGCTTTAGGACAGGACAAACCTCTGGAAACACCATATATTTT.

The chain recombines TRBV27 with TRBJ2-3, with D possibly being TRBD2 (5 bases). V was cut by 6 bases and J by 5 bases, with 18 bases left in between. Germline CDR1 is MNHEY and CDR2 is SMNVEV (reference sequence). The length of the CDR3 is 15 residues. CDR3 in amino acids: CASSPDSHTRDTQYF. In DNA, the CDR3 is TGTGCCAGCAGCCCCGATAGCCACACTAGAGATACGCAGTATTTT.

V usage is TRBV5-4 and J usage is TRBJ2-3; 12 bases align to TRBD2. The CDR3 totals 16 residues. Germline V CDR1 and CDR2: SGHNT, YYREEE (reference sequence). Trimming took 4 bases from V and 5 from J; bases not matched to a gene: 8. CDR3 sequence: CASSRSSGGAEDTQYF. CDR3 bases: TGTGCCAGCAGCCGTTCTAGCGGGGGGGCGGAAGATACGCAGTATTTT.